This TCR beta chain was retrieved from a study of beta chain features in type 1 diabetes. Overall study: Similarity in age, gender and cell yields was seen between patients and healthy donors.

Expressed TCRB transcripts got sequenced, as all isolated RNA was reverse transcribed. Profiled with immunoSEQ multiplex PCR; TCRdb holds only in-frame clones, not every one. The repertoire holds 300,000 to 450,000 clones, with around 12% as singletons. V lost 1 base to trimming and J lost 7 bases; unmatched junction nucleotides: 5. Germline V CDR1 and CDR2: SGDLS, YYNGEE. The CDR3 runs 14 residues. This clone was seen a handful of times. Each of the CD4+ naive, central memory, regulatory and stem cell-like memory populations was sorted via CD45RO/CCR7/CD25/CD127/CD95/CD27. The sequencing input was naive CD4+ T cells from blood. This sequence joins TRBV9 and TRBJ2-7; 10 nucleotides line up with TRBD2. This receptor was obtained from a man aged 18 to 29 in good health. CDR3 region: CASSVRTSGGEQYF. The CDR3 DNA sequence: TGTGCCAGCAGCGTAAGGACTAGCGGCGGGGAGCAGTACTTC.